The sequence of this T cell receptor beta chain was determined in a study of CXCR3-negative and CXCR3-positive naive CD8 T cells. Regarding this clonotype: What it binds is not known.

All TRB cDNA libraries came from 5' RACE performed with UMI labels. TCRdb re-analyzed the 5' RACE reads; it lists each CDR3 protein once, without DNA. The table gives 45,000 to 65,000 distinct CDR3 sequences; the top ten clones make up under 25% of it. Germline CDR1 SGHTA, CDR2 FQGTGA. The CDR3 runs to 14 residues. Study outcomes and limitations: Whereas memory cells differed, naive CXCR3-negative and CXCR3-positive cells shared similar TRBV-TRBJ usage. Naive subsets were similarly diverse, while memory CD8+ repertoires were much less diverse. The study inferred TCR strength from TRB CDR3 properties and found comparable surface CD5 between naive subsets. Fresh PBMCs went into most assays, and CXCR3 expression partly declined after cryopreservation.

The sequenced sample was memory CD8+ T cells from blood. The TCR comes from a human donor in good health. Some clones in this sample may be carry-over from other donors' samples. J is TRBJ2-2 and V is TRBV7-3; TCRdb calls TRBD2, which cannot be checked without DNA. CDR3 sequence: CASSQGLVAGELFF.